Below are 19 T cell receptor beta chains sequenced from a single sample in a study of graft-versus-host responses after intestinal transplantation. Using immunoSEQ multiplex PCR, the repertoire was profiled, and TCRdb retains in-frame clones only, with some absent. The table records some 27,000 clones, 90% to 95% of them present only once. The material was PBMCs, obtained 18 days after transplant. These receptors came from a human patient who received an intestinal transplant, so some T cells may come from the graft donor.

The rearrangement uses TRBV5-4 and TRBJ2-7; D is possibly TRBD1 or TRBD2 (5 bases each). In germline, CDR1 is SGHNT, CDR2 YYREEE (reference sequence). Trimming took off 3 bases at V and 5 bases at J, with 18 bases between the two ends. The CDR3 covers 15 residues. Here the CDR3 DNA reads TGTGCCAGCAGCTCTGGTGGGACCGCCGGGCACGAGCAGTACTTC. The encoded protein is CASSSGGTAGHEQYF.

V is TRBV18 and J is TRBJ2-5, with D unresolved. In germline, CDR1 is KGHSH, CDR2 LQKENI. The CDR3 spans 11 residues. Trimming pared 3 bases from V and 11 bases from J, leaving 10 bases between. In DNA, the CDR3 is TGTGCCAGCTCACCGAGGATGTCACAGTACTTC. Encoded protein: CASSPRMSQYF.

The rearrangement joins TRBV20-1 to TRBJ2-7; D gene unclear. The CDR3 is made up of 11 amino acids. The germline V gene encodes CDR1 DFQATT and CDR2 SNEGSKA (reference sequence). Between the trimmed V and J ends, which lost 4 bases and 6 bases, there was a span of 10 bases. CDR3 residues: CSAIQSLEQYF. Here the CDR3 DNA reads TGCAGTGCTATACAGAGTCTCGAGCAGTACTTC.

This chain connects TRBV7-2 to TRBJ2-7; D uncertain. The CDR3 is made up of 13 amino acids. CDR1 is SGHTA and CDR2 is FQGNSA in the germline V gene. V dropped 5 bases and J dropped 6 bases, with 14 bases sitting between them. The CDR3, as DNA: TGTGCCAGCAGCCTCCTCTGGCCCGGCGAGCAGTACTTC. Encoded protein: CASSLLWPGEQYF.

The rearrangement joins TRBV11-2 to TRBJ2-2; D perhaps matches TRBD2 (5 bases). This CDR3 comprises 13 residues. With 5 bases removed from V and 6 bases from J, the gap between germline ends came to 10 bases. CDR1 is SGHAT and CDR2 is FQNNGV in the germline V gene. CDR3: CASSHPGSGELFF. In DNA, the CDR3 is TGTGCCAGCAGCCATCCGGGGTCCGGGGAGCTGTTTTTT.

The chain uses TRBV6-5 and TRBJ2-6, with D perhaps TRBD1 or TRBD2 (6 bases each). Germline assignment: CDR1 MNHEY and CDR2 SVGAGI. CDR3 length: 15 amino acids. The ends were cut back, 6 bases at V and 2 bases at J, with 11 bases in the middle. The CDR3 DNA is TGTGCCAGCAGGAAAGGGGGGACTGGGGCCAACGTCCTGACTTTC. Translating it yields CASRKGGTGANVLTF.

This chain links TRBV4-1 with TRBJ2-2; 13 nucleotides align to TRBD2. Looked up from germline, CDR1 is MGHRA and CDR2 is YSYEKL. With 4 bases clipped from V and 7 bases from J, the junction kept 18 bases outside the gene matches. This CDR3 is built from 20 residues. This CDR3 is CASSRTGLAGALGRVGELFF. The CDR3 DNA reads as TGCGCCAGCAGCCGTACCGGACTAGCGGGGGCCCTTGGGCGCGTCGGGGAGCTGTTTTTT.

The chain recombines TRBV5-4 with TRBJ1-1; D not certain. Germline CDR1 and CDR2: SGHNT and YYREEE (reference sequence). Deletions cut 0 bases from V and 1 base from J, with 16 bases between. The CDR3 has 17 residues. The CDR3 loop reads CASSLGGPTRTNTEAFF. The DNA for the CDR3 is TGTGCCAGCAGCTTGGGTGGACCGACACGGACGAACACTGAAGCTTTCTTT.

The chain combines TRBV5-1 with TRBJ1-4, with D unresolved. CDR1 is SGHRS, CDR2 YFSETQ, per germline. V lost 7 bases to trimming and J lost 8 bases, with 15 bases between them. The CDR3 loop spans 13 amino acids. CDR3 bases: TGCGCCAGCCGCTCCCGGCAGGAGGAAAAACTGTTTTTT. Protein sequence: CASRSRQEEKLFF.

The chain has TRBV18 and TRBJ2-7; no firm D call. The CDR3 totals 14 residues. Germline-derived CDR1 and CDR2 are KGHSH and LQKENI. With 3 bases removed from V and 2 bases from J, the gap between germline ends came to 11 bases. The CDR3 loop is CASSPATHTYEQYF. Here the CDR3 DNA reads TGTGCCAGCTCACCGGCCACCCACACCTACGAGCAGTACTTC.

The chain is built from TRBV10-2 and TRBJ2-5, with no clear D. V lost 2 bases and J 5 bases, leaving 9 bases between the germline ends. The CDR3 is 13 amino acids. The V gene's germline CDR1 is WSHSY and CDR2 SAAADI. The CDR3 protein is CASSEAARETQYF. DNA of the CDR3: TGCGCCAGCAGTGAGGCCGCCAGGGAGACCCAGTACTTC.

This chain uses TRBV7-6 with TRBJ2-1; unclear D gene. V lost 1 base, J lost 0 bases, and 13 bases lay in between. This CDR3 contains 17 residues. Germline V gene sequence: CDR1 SGHVS, CDR2 FNYEAQ. The CDR3 DNA reads as TGTGCCAGCAGCTTAGGGCTTGGGATAACCTCCTACAATGAGCAGTTCTTC. It is translated as CASSLGLGITSYNEQFF.

The chain recombines TRBV27 with TRBJ1-4, with D perhaps matching TRBD1 (5 bases). The length of the CDR3 is 13 residues. Germline V gene data show CDR1 as MNHEY and CDR2 as SMNVEV (reference sequence). V lost 6 bases to trimming and J lost 10 bases, with 15 bases between them. The CDR3 nucleotides are TGTGCCAGCAGCGTCTCCGGGGGGAGAAAACTGTTTTTT. This gives the protein CASSVSGGRKLFF.

The gene calls are TRBV11-1 and TRBJ2-1, with 9 nucleotides matching TRBD1. The CDR3 is made up of 17 amino acids. The germline gives CDR1 SGHAT, CDR2 FQDESV (reference sequence). V dropped 0 bases and J dropped 4; count of bases not matched to a gene: 7. The CDR3 region is CASSLAAGQGLYNEQFF. The CDR3 DNA follows: TGTGCCAGCAGCTTAGCTGCGGGACAGGGTTTATACAATGAGCAGTTCTTC.

The chain recombines TRBV11-3 with TRBJ2-7; maybe TRBD2 (7 bases). With 0 bases removed from V and 12 bases from J, the gap between germline ends came to 24 bases. The CDR3 has 16 residues. Germline V gives CDR1 SGHNT, CDR2 YENEEA. The CDR3 sequence is CASSLDGGGQGTPSYF. In DNA, the CDR3 is TGTGCCAGCAGCTTAGATGGGGGGGGCCAGGGGACTCCATCGTACTTC.

The chain combines TRBV5-1 with TRBJ2-7; D gene unclear. Germline V gene data show CDR1 as SGHRS and CDR2 as YFSETQ. This CDR3 region has 15 residues. The V gene lost 3 bases and the J gene lost 6 bases, with 19 bases spanning the gap. The DNA for the CDR3 is TGCGCCAGCAGCTGGCCGGAACAGACCAATTCCGAGCAGTACTTC. Translation gives CASSWPEQTNSEQYF. The full variable domain, with the rest looked up from reference TRBV5-1 and TRBJ2-7, is KAGVTQTPRYLIKTRGQQVTLSCSPISGHRSVSWYQQTPGQGLQFLFEYFSETQRNKGNFPGRFSGRQFSNSRSEMNVSTLELGDSALYLCASSWPEQTNSEQYFGPGTRLTVT.

The genes are TRBV6-6 and TRBJ2-1; no firm D call. V was trimmed by 8 bases and J by 2 bases, leaving 13 bases between them. CDR1 and CDR2 (germline): MNHNY, SVGAGI (reference sequence). CDR3 size: 14 residues. The CDR3 reads CASQESETYNEQFF. The CDR3 region has the DNA TGTGCCAGCCAAGAGTCCGAGACCTACAATGAGCAGTTCTTC.

The rearrangement joins TRBV28 to TRBJ2-7; 11 bases match TRBD1. CDR3 length equals 17 residues. Germline assignment: CDR1 MDHEN and CDR2 SYDVKM. With V trimmed by 7 bases and J by 3 bases, 14 bases remained unmatched. The CDR3 here is CASKKNYPGTGGYEQYF. In DNA form, the CDR3 reads TGTGCCAGCAAAAAAAACTACCCCGGGACAGGGGGCTACGAGCAGTACTTC.

The count of this clone is one. The V and J genes are TRBV10-1 and TRBJ2-5; 13 bases map to TRBD2. Germline V gene data show CDR1 as WNHNN and CDR2 as SYGVQD (reference sequence). The CDR3 extends over 15 amino acids. The ends lost 6 bases at V and 5 bases at J; junction bases unmatched: 6. The CDR3 protein is CASRPGTSGEETQYF. The CDR3 DNA follows: TGCGCCAGCAGGCCCGGGACTAGCGGGGAGGAGACCCAGTACTTC.